This TCR beta chain originates from a study of ipilimumab plus nivolumab after autologous stem cell transplantation (dated by TCRdb to 2020 to 2022). Background on the whole study: A median of roughly 5 ipilimumab doses and about eight nivolumab doses was received by trial patients. The trial enrolled patients with high-risk diffuse large B cell lymphoma, mature T cell lymphoma, or multiple myeloma undergoing autologous transplant. The intent-to-treat population of the trial was made up of some 36 patients.

General study outcomes and caveats: Combined checkpoint inhibition appeared tolerable as post-transplant consolidation, according to the authors' conclusion. According to the authors, a biologic rationale for studying the approach further came from T cell receptor repertoire, regulatory T cell phenotype and gut microbiota profiles.

Libraries were built with the immunoSEQ multiplex PCR assay. Sourced from immuneACCESS, this table was stored by TCRdb with only in-frame sequences that have V and J called. A share of the clones is absent; for the studies checked, an unresolved V gene accounts for under half, and the remainder has no known explanation. A total of approximately 14,000 clones appear in this sample, approximately 74% of them only once. Together, the top ten hold about 10% of the sample. With regard to this clone: Its antigen remains undetermined. Within one base of it there is no much larger clone, and no base qualities were kept.

From a lookup of the germline V gene, CDR1 and CDR2 are SGHVS and FQNEAQ. V is cut by 5 bases and J by 0 bases, and the space between the germline ends is 11 bases. Spanning cysteine to phenylalanine, the CDR3 consists of 14 amino acids. Left in the record is the CDR3 DNA by itself, 42 bases read in frame from the first base. Checkpoint therapy was initiated 14 to 28 days after autologous transplant, and ipilimumab was administered at 1 mg/kg intravenously on day 1 of selected weeks. The nivolumab dose was 3 mg/kg intravenously, delivered on day 1 of weeks 1, 4, 7, 10, and every two weeks through week 26. Combined checkpoint inhibition with ipilimumab and nivolumab as consolidation after autologous stem cell transplantation was tested in a Phase Ib clinical trial.

The V gene is TRBV7-8 and the J gene is TRBJ2-7; confidence is insufficient to name the D gene. The sequencing here drew on PBMCs, taken in a trial of ipilimumab plus nivolumab as post-transplant consolidation. This TCR derives from a male donor with primary mediastinal lymphoma. The CDR3 has the sequence CASSPGRLSYEQYF. In nucleotide form, the sequence is TGTGCCAGCAGCCCTGGACGGCTCTCCTACGAGCAGTACTTC.